The clone carrying this T cell receptor beta chain was observed a handful of times. These data belong to a study of T cells in Graves' hyperthyroidism and ophthalmopathy. Amplification targeted TCR beta CDR3 regions from RNA transcripts. TCR CDR3 underwent first-round RT-PCR with the HTBI primer set. TCRdb analysed the multiplex PCR reads with MiXCR anew, one entry per CDR3 protein. The sample contains over 200,000 distinct CDR3 sequences, about 14% of which appear only once. Patients showing uncontrolled infection, other autoimmune disease, pregnancy or lactation were ineligible. This CDR3 is built from 13 residues. From germline, CDR1 is SNHLY and CDR2 FYNNEI. The germline V and J ends were trimmed by 10 bases and 0 bases, with 10 bases remaining between them.

The sample consisted of blood. The sequence was collected from a woman in her thirties or forties with Graves' hyperthyroidism that later progressed to Graves' ophthalmopathy. J is TRBJ2-1 and V is TRBV2; D might be TRBD1 (5 bases). The CDR3 sequence is CANTGYSYNEQFF. The DNA for the CDR3 is TGTGCCAACACAGGATACTCCTACAATGAGCAGTTCTTC.